Listed here is a single TCR beta chain. Its antigen is still unknown. Relative to the germline gene, one junction end is altered; a read error may explain this. High-throughput TCR beta sequencing profiled peripheral blood CD8+ and CD4+ T cells from healthy donors, Susac syndrome patients and multiple sclerosis patients. Treatment-naive patients with stable or active relapsing-remitting disease fulfilling revised McDonald criteria were used as multiple sclerosis controls. Bulk CD8+ and CD4+ T cells were purified by magnetic negative isolation, whereas CD8+ TEMRA cells were enriched by FACS. Blood was collected in EDTA tubes and processed within 24 hours, with PBMCs isolated through density gradient centrifugation. PBMCs intended for TCR sequencing were frozen in liquid nitrogen and were later thawed in a 37 degrees C water bath. Purity of sorted or isolated CD4+, CD8+ and CD8+ TEMRA cells was at least 90%.

RNA was extracted using the RNeasy kit, and roughly 0.45 to 1 ug of the RNA was reverse transcribed with random hexamers. The immunoSEQ multiplex PCR assay, which covers 54 Vbeta and 13 Jbeta segments, was used to amplify TCR beta CDR3 regions. Bias from PCR amplification was corrected by using a synthetic template baseline for primer optimization and for computational correction. Processing in the source paper ran as follows. Only productive sequences were kept, with reads annotated to V, D and J genes according to IMGT and analyzed in immunoSEQ Analyzer. Clonality was calculated as one minus the Shannon entropy normalized by log2 of the number of productive unique sequences. For each patient and control, public and private clones were evaluated among the 100 most prevalent clones. Clones were defined as Susac-specific when absent from the healthy and MS cohorts, from over a thousand published viral clones and from other ImmuneACCESS disease sequences. TCRdb cleaned the public reads at Q25 with fastp, built clones with MiXCR and kept in-frame beta chains. Rows are combined by CDR3 protein, so each entry shows the most common genes and DNA. The V and J calls here are based on TCRdb, not the publication. For this sample there are hundreds of thousands of distinct CDR3 sequences; roughly 95% appear just once. The ten largest clones capture around 0.07% of the sample.

This entry belongs to a study of CD8 T cells in Susac syndrome (dated by TCRdb to 2018 to 2020). For the wider study: Whether CD8+ T cell activation and differentiation in Susac syndrome was antigen driven was tested using repertoire sequencing. Results and caveats for the whole study, not just this receptor: The study acknowledged that relatively few individuals were included in the TCR sequencing and HLA analysis.

CDR1 is given as LNHDA and CDR2 as SQIVND, both from the germline V gene (reference sequence). The CDR3 holds 14 amino acids from the cysteine to the phenylalanine. Only the CDR3 DNA is retained, 42 bases long and in frame from the first base. This sequence originates from a human donor with multiple sclerosis. The chain links TRBV19 with TRBJ1-1, with no confident D gene call. The specimen was CD4+ T cells from PBMCs. The base sequence is TGTGCCAGTAGTATCGCGAGGATTAACACTGAAGCTCTCTTT. This encodes CASSIARINTEALF.